This entry lists 18 T cell receptor beta chains sequenced from one sample in a study of regulatory T cells in long-lasting Graves disease. Libraries of TCR beta came from iRepertoire HTBI primers plus Arm-PCR of CDR3 regions. TCRdb used MiXCR to reprocess the multiplex PCR reads, holding one entry per CDR3 protein. The sample holds roughly 380,000 distinct CDR3 sequences, roughly 15% seen once. The time point here: newly diagnosed GD, antithyroid drugs for less than 3 months. PBMC RNA was the source of the TCR library. The sequencing used peripheral blood mononuclear cells (PBMCs), collected at new diagnosis, from a patient treated with antithyroid drugs. The receptors here all came from a female donor with Graves disease.

This clonotype has at least ten counts. CDR3 DNA sequence: TGTGCCAGCAGTGAAGACCAGGGCACTGAAGCTTTCTTT. The encoded protein is CASSEDQGTEAFF. The chain couples TRBV2 to TRBJ1-1, with a possible D match to TRBD1 (5 bases). Between the trimmed V and J ends, which lost 1 base and 4 bases, there was a span of 7 bases. This CDR3 contains 13 residues. Germline CDR1 and CDR2: SNHLY and FYNNEI.

V usage is TRBV5-1 and J usage is TRBJ2-6; D remains unclear. The CDR3 loop spans 14 amino acids. The germline gives CDR1 SGHRS, CDR2 YFSETQ. Trimming cost V 6 bases and J 2 bases, with 9 bases left between them. CDR3 residues: CASIDRAGANVLTF. The CDR3 DNA sequence: TGCGCCAGCATCGATCGGGCTGGGGCCAACGTCCTGACTTTC.

At least ten counts were recorded for this clonotype. The J gene is TRBJ1-3, the V gene TRBV5-5; D might be TRBD1 (5 bases). CDR1 and CDR2 (germline): SGHKS, YYEKEE (reference sequence). This CDR3 contains 16 residues. Deletions cut 3 bases from V and 3 bases from J, with 16 bases between. In DNA, the CDR3 is TGTGCCAGCAGCTCGTCCGGGACTGGAATTGGAAACACCATATATTTT. This codes for CASSSSGTGIGNTIYF.

In this sample, this clonotype turned up many times. The chain recombines TRBV20-1 with TRBJ1-1, with 9 bases matching TRBD1. Germline CDR1 and CDR2: DFQATT and SNEGSKA (reference sequence). The junction had 15 bases not matched to a gene; V was cut back by 6 bases and J by 4 bases. The CDR3 has 16 residues. The CDR3 DNA reads TGCAGTGCGGGGGACAGGGCGCGATCTTGGGGCACTGAAGCTTTCTTT. Protein: CSAGDRARSWGTEAFF.

This chain uses TRBV11-1 with TRBJ2-1; D is unclear. Deletions cut 8 bases from V and 0 bases from J, with 8 bases between. In germline, CDR1 is SGHAT, CDR2 FQDESV (reference sequence). This CDR3 has 13 amino acids. CDR3 in amino acids: CASGRGSYNEQFF. DNA for the CDR3: TGTGCCAGCGGCAGAGGCTCCTACAATGAGCAGTTCTTC.

This clonotype has only a few counts. A much larger clone sits a single nucleotide away, making a read error possible. The chain has TRBV6-1 and TRBJ2-5; D might be TRBD2 (6 bases). The V and J ends lost 8 bases and 0 bases respectively, with 7 bases between them. This CDR3 spans 12 amino acids. The germline V gene has CDR1 MNHNS and CDR2 SASEGT. Here the CDR3 DNA reads TGTGCCAGCGCGGGGTACCAAGAGACCCAGTACTTC. Its translation: CASAGYQETQYF.

The chain is built from TRBV2 and TRBJ1-2, with 7 bases lining up with TRBD1. CDR3 size: 14 residues. Trimming cost V 7 bases and J 3 bases; bases outside gene matches: 8. Germline CDR1 is SNHLY and CDR2 is FYNNEI. The CDR3 sequence: CASISGGPDYGYTF. The DNA for the CDR3 is TGTGCCAGCATTTCAGGGGGGCCCGACTATGGCTACACCTTC.

CDR3 DNA: TGCGCCAGCAGCTTAGGACAGGCCAGCGGCGAGCAGTACTTC. Its translation is CASSLGQASGEQYF. V and J are TRBV5-1 and TRBJ2-7, with 7 bases matching TRBD1. Germline V lookup: CDR1 SGHRS, CDR2 YFSETQ. The CDR3 extends over 14 amino acids. The J segment lost 6 bases and the V segment lost 2 bases, leaving 8 bases of the junction unmatched.

The sample holds many counts of this clonotype. The V and J genes are TRBV27 and TRBJ1-6; D is ambiguous. V gave up 5 bases and J gave up 7 bases, with 12 bases separating them. CDR3 length: 14 residues. Germline V gene data show CDR1 as MNHEY and CDR2 as SMNVEV (reference sequence). The CDR3 spells CASSPSRVNSPLHF. Written as DNA, the CDR3 is TGTGCCAGCAGTCCTTCCCGAGTAAATTCACCCCTCCACTTT.

The chain carries TRBV7-9 and TRBJ2-7; 13 positions agree with TRBD2. This CDR3 comprises 14 residues. Germline trimming cut 5 bases from V and 6 bases from J; bases unmatched to any gene: 4. Germline V gene data show CDR1 as SEHNR and CDR2 as FQNEAQ (reference sequence). The CDR3 DNA is TGTGCCAGCAGCCGGACTAGCGGGAGTCTCGAGCAGTACTTC. It codes for CASSRTSGSLEQYF. The full variable domain, completed using reference TRBV7-9 and TRBJ2-7, is DTGVSQNPRHKITKRGQNVTFRCDPISEHNRLYWYRQTLGQGPEFLTYFQNEAQLEKSRLLSDRFSAERPKGSFSTLEIQRTEQGDSAMYLCASSRTSGSLEQYFGPGTRLTVT.

This clonotype was seen more than once but under ten times. The V and J genes are TRBV20-1 and TRBJ2-3, with a tentative D call TRBD2 (7 bases). V dropped 3 bases and J dropped 1 base, with 14 bases sitting between them. Germline V gives CDR1 DFQATT, CDR2 SNEGSKA (reference sequence). This CDR3 has 15 amino acids. The CDR3 loop reads CSASRGGGGTDTQYF. The CDR3, as DNA: TGCAGTGCTAGTCGGGGAGGGGGTGGCACAGATACGCAGTATTTT.

This clonotype has ten or more counts. The chain is built from TRBV20-1 and TRBJ2-5; 9 positions agree with TRBD2. The CDR3 length is 16 residues. Germline V gives CDR1 DFQATT, CDR2 SNEGSKA (reference sequence). V lost 6 bases, J lost 1 base, and 12 bases stayed unmatched. CDR3 residues: CSAREVAGVIQETQYF. The DNA of the CDR3 is TGCAGTGCCCGAGAGGTAGCGGGGGTGATCCAAGAGACCCAGTACTTC.

This clonotype was counted ten times or more. V and J are TRBV13 and TRBJ1-1; tentative D call: TRBD1 (5 bases). The V end was cut by 8 bases, the J end by 5 bases, with 12 bases between. Germline CDR1 reads PRHDT; CDR2 reads FYEKMQ (reference sequence). CDR3 size: 12 residues. The CDR3 DNA follows: TGTGCCAGCGGGTCAGGGAAAACTGAAGCTTTCTTT. Translating it yields CASGSGKTEAFF.

This clonotype was found many times. The chain has TRBV4-1 and TRBJ1-5, with D possibly being TRBD1 (5 bases). The germline V gene has CDR1 MGHRA and CDR2 YSYEKL. The V end lost 2 bases, the J end lost 7 bases, and 27 bases lay between the germline ends. CDR3 size: 19 residues. CDR3 coding DNA: TGCGCCAGCAGCCAACCAATTCGGGGCGGGAGGAAGTCAGGGCAGCCCCAGCATTTT. Encoded protein: CASSQPIRGGRKSGQPQHF.

The chain joins TRBV19 to TRBJ1-5; D ambiguous. The germline V gene has CDR1 LNHDA and CDR2 SQIVND (reference sequence). Deletions cut 7 bases from V and 5 bases from J, with 12 bases between. There are 13 residues in the CDR3. Here the CDR3 DNA reads TGTGCCAGTAATTTGGGAAAGTATCAGCCCCAGCATTTT. Translation: CASNLGKYQPQHF.

This clonotype has ten or more counts. An end of the junction differs from the germline gene, which may be a read error. The V gene is TRBV12-3 or TRBV12-4, the J gene TRBJ2-1; D is possibly TRBD2 (6 bases). The CDR3 runs 11 residues. This CDR3 reads CASSFGGWRVF. In nucleotides, the CDR3 is TGTGCCAGCAGTTTCGGAGGGTGGAGGGTCTTC.

The chain carries TRBV4-2 and TRBJ1-2, with 8 bases identical to TRBD1. Germline values: CDR1 LGHNA, CDR2 YNFKEQ. This CDR3 spans 15 amino acids. With 4 bases clipped from V and 11 bases from J, the junction kept 15 bases outside the gene matches. The CDR3 reads CASSPGQGPLRGYTF. For the CDR3, the DNA is TGTGCCAGCAGCCCCGGACAGGGACCTCTTCGCGGGTACACCTTC.

This clonotype appeared a single time. This rearrangement joins TRBV20-1 to TRBJ2-1, with 9 bases matching TRBD2. Judging by the DNA end, TRBJ2-7 fits better; the J call may be wrong. The CDR3 contains 16 residues. Looked up from germline, CDR1 is DFQATT and CDR2 is SNEGSKA (reference sequence). In DNA form, the CDR3 reads TGCAGTGTGAGCGAAACCCGGGGGGGACTAGCAATCGAGCAGTACTTC. Its protein is CSVSETRGGLAIEQYF.